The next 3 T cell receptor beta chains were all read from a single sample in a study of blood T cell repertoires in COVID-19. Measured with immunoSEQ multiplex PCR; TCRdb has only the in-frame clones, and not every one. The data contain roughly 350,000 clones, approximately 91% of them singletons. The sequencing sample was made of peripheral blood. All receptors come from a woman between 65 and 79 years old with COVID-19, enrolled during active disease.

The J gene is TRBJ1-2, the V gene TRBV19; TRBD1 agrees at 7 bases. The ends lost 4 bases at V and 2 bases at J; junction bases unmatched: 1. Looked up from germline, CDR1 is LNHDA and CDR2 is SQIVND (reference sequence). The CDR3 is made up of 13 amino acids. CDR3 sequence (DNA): TGTGCCAGTAGTAGAGGGGGCAACTATGGCTACACCTTC. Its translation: CASSRGGNYGYTF.

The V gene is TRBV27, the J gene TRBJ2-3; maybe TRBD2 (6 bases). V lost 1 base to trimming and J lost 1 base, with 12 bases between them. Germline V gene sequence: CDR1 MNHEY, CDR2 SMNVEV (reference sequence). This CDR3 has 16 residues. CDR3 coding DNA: TGTGCCAGCAGTTTATACGGCGGGGTGGGCACAGATACGCAGTATTTT. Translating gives CASSLYGGVGTDTQYF.

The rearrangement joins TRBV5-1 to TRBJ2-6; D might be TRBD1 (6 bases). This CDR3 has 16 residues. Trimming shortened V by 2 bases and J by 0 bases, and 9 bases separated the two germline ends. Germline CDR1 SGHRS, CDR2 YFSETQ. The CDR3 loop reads CASSFGQISGANVLTF. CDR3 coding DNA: TGCGCCAGCAGCTTCGGACAGATCTCTGGGGCCAACGTCCTGACTTTC.